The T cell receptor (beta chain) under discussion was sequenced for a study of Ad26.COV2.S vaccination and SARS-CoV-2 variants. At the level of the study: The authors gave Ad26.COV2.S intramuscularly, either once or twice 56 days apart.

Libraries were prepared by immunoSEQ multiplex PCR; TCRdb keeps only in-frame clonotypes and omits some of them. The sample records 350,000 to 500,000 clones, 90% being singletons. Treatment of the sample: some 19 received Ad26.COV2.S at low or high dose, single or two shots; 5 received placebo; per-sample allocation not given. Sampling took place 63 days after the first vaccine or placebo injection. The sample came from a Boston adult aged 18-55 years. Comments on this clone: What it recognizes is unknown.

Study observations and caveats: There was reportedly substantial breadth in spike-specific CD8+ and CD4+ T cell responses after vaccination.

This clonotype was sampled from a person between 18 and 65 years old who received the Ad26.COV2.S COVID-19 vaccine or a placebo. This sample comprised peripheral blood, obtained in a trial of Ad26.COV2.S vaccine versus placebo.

CDR3 protein: CASSSSSGSSDTQYF. The CDR3 region has the DNA TGTGCCAGCAGCTCCTCTAGCGGGAGTTCTGATACGCAGTATTTT. This chain uses TRBV5-4 with TRBJ2-3, with 10 bases identical to TRBD2. After removal of 3 bases from V and 6 bases from J, the junction contained 7 bases not matched to a gene. From germline, CDR1 is SGHNT and CDR2 YYREEE (reference sequence). The CDR3 runs to 15 residues. The whole variable domain, filled in from reference TRBV5-4 and TRBJ2-3, reads ETGVTQSPTHLIKTRGQQVTLRCSSQSGHNTVSWYQQALGQGPQFIFQYYREEENGRGNFPPRFSGLQFPNYSSELNVNALELDDSALYLCASSSSSGSSDTQYFGPGTRLTVL.